This T cell receptor (beta chain) appears in the sequencing data of a study of T cells in tumors after PD-1 blockade. About the research overall: Patients received pembrolizumab 200 mg every 3 weeks or cemiplimab 350 mg every 2 weeks. A subset received ongoing vismodegib 150 mg daily alongside anti-PD-1 therapy.

This clone was seen a few times. Germline V gene sequence: CDR1 GTSNPN, CDR2 SVGIG (reference sequence). The CDR3 loop spans 16 amino acids. With 0 bases clipped from V and 2 bases from J, the junction kept 4 bases outside the gene matches. Tumor or blood genomic DNA was sequenced, with inputs of about 550 ng to 6,004 ng. Sequencing used immunoSEQ multiplex PCR; TCRdb keeps in-frame clones, though not all of them. This repertoire shows about 47,000 clones, 75% to 85% found once; its top ten account for about a sixth. The starting material was PBMCs, obtained before anti-PD-1 treatment. The clonotype originates from a human donor with basal cell carcinoma. This chain joins TRBV30 and TRBJ2-2; 9 nucleotides match TRBD2. CDR3 protein: CAWSVKAGGNTGELFF. In nucleotides, the CDR3 is TGTGCCTGGAGTGTTAAAGCGGGGGGAAACACCGGGGAGCTGTTTTTT.